The clone carrying this TCR beta chain was recorded a few times. The data were obtained in a study of response to subunit inactivated influenza vaccine. TCRdb reprocessed the RT-PCR reads via MiXCR and lists one record per CDR3 protein. The repertoire holds roughly 540,000 distinct CDR3 sequences, with 20% to 25% as singletons. Germline V CDR1 and CDR2: SEHNR, FQNEAQ (reference sequence). V dropped 1 base and J dropped 10 bases, with 17 bases sitting between them. This CDR3 spans 15 amino acids. The same sample was also studied in work on T cells expressing NK-cell markers. This second study notes: TCR beta libraries carry UMIs added by 5'RACE template switching. In more than five donors, dominant CD3+CD56+NKG2C+ clonotypes ranked among the top 10 CD8+ clonotypes.

The genes are TRBV7-9 and TRBJ2-1, with D perhaps TRBD2 (6 bases). The sequence derives from a man aged 50 to 59 who received an inactivated influenza vaccine. Specimen: CD4+ T cells sorted from PBMCs, collected 12 days after vaccination. Here the CDR3 reads CASSLDAGSFAEQFF. Written as DNA, the CDR3 is TGTGCCAGCAGCTTAGATGCGGGGAGTTTCGCCGAGCAGTTCTTC. Supplemented by reference TRBV7-9 and TRBJ2-1, the full variable domain reads DTGVSQNPRHKITKRGQNVTFRCDPISEHNRLYWYRQTLGQGPEFLTYFQNEAQLEKSRLLSDRFSAERPKGSFSTLEIQRTEQGDSAMYLCASSLDAGSFAEQFFGPGTRLTVL.